The T cell receptor beta chain described here comes from a study of neurological immune-mediated disorders. Study results and caveats: Expanded clones shared no CDR3 amino acid sequences across subjects, suggesting private repertoires in all groups.

The germline V and J ends were trimmed by 8 bases and 2 bases, with 14 bases remaining between them. This CDR3 spans 14 amino acids. Germline CDR1 MNHNS, CDR2 SASEGT. Every sequencing run drew on 15-18 subjects and yielded over 190 million TCR-beta sequences. MiXCR, run by TCRdb on the 5' RACE reads, gives a single entry per CDR3 protein. The sample yields 20,000 to 30,000 distinct CDR3 sequences, roughly 7% seen once. This clonotype showed up many times. The target antigen is unknown. Input material: PBMCs. The sequence came from a woman aged 40 to 50 in good health. This chain links TRBV6-1 with TRBJ2-3; D is unclear. The CDR3 spells CASLDGKYTDTQYF. For the CDR3, the DNA is TGTGCCAGCCTCGACGGAAAGTACACAGATACGCAGTATTTT.